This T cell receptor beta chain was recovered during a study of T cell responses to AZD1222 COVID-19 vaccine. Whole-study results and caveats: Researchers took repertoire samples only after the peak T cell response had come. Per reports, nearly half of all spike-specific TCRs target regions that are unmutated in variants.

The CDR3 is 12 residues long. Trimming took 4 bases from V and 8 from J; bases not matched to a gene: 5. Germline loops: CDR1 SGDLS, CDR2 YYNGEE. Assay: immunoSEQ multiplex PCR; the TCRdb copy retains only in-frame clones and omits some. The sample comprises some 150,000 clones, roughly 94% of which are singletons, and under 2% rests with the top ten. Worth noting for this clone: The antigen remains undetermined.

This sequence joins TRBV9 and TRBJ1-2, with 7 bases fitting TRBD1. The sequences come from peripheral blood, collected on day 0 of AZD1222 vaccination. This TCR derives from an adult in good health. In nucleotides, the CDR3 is TGTGCCAGCAGCAATCGACAGGGCGGCTACACCTTC. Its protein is CASSNRQGGYTF.